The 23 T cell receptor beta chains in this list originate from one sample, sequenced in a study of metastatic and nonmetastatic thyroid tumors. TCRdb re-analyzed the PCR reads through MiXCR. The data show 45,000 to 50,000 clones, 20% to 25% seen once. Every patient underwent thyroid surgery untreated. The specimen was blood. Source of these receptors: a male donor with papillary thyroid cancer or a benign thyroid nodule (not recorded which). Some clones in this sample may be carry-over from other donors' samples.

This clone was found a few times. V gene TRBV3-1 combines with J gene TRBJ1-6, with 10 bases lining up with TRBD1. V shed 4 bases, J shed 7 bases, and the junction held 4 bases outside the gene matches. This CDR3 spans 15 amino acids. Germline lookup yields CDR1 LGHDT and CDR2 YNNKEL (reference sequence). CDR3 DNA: TGTGCCAGCAGCCCCGGGACAGGGGAAAATTCACCCCTCCACTTT. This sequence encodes CASSPGTGENSPLHF.

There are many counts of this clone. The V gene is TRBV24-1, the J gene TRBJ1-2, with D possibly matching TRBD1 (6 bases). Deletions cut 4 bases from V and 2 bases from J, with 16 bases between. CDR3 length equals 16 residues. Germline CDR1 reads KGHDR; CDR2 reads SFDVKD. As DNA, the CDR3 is TGTGCCACCAGTGACCCAGACAGGACCGGGAACTATGGCTACACCTTC. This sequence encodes CATSDPDRTGNYGYTF.

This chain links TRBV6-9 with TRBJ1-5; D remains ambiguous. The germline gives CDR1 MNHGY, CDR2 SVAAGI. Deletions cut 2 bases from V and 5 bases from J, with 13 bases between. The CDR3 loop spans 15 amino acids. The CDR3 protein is CASSYTSGTDQPQHF. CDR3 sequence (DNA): TGTGCCAGCAGTTATACCTCAGGTACCGATCAGCCCCAGCATTTT.

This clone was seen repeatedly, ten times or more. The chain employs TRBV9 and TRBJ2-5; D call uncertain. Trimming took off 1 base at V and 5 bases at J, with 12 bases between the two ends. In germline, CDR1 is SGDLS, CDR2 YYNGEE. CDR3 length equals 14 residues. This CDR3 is CASSVSNSRETQYF. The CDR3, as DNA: TGTGCCAGCAGCGTATCGAACTCTCGGGAGACCCAGTACTTC.

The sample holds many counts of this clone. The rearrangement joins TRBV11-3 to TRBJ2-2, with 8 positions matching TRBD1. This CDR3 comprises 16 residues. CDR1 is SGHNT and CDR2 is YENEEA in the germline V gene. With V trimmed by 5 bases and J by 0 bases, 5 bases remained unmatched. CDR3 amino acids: CASSTRQGSNTGELFF. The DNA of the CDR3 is TGTGCCAGCAGCACCCGACAGGGGTCGAACACCGGGGAGCTGTTTTTT.

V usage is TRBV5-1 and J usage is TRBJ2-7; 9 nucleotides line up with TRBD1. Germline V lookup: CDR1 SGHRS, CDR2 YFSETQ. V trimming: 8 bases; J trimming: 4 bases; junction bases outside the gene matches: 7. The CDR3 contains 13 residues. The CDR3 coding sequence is TGCGCCAGTAGAGGGACAGGGATATACGAGCAGTACTTC. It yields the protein CASRGTGIYEQYF.

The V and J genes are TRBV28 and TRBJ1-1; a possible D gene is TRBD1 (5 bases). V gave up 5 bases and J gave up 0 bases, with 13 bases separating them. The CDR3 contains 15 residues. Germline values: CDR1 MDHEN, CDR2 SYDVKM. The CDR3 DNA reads TGTGCCAGCAGTCCCCGACAGAGAATGAACACTGAAGCTTTCTTT. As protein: CASSPRQRMNTEAFF.

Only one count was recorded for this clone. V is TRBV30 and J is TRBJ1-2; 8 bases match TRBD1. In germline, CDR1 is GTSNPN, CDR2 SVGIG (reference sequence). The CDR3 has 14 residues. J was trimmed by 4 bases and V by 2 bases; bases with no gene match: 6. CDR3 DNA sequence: TGTGCCTGGAGTTTTAGAGACAGGGGCTATGGCTACACCTTC. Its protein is CAWSFRDRGYGYTF.

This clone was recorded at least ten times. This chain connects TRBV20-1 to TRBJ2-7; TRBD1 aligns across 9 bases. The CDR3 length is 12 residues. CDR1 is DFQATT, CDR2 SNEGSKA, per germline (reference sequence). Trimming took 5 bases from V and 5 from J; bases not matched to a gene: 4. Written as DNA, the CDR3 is TGCAGTGCTGAGGGACAGGGCGACGAGCAGTACTTC. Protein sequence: CSAEGQGDEQYF.

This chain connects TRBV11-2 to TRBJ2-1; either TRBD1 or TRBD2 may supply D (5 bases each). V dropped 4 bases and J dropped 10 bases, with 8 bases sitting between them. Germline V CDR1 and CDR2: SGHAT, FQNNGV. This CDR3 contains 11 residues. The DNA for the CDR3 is TGTGCCAGCAGCTCGGGACGGGAGCAGTTCTTC. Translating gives CASSSGREQFF. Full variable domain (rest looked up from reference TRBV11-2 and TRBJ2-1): EAGVAQSPRYKIIEKRQSVAFWCNPISGHATLYWYQQILGQGPKLLIQFQNNGVVDDSQLPKDRFSAERLKGVDSTLKIQPAKLEDSAVYLCASSSGREQFFGPGTRLTVL.

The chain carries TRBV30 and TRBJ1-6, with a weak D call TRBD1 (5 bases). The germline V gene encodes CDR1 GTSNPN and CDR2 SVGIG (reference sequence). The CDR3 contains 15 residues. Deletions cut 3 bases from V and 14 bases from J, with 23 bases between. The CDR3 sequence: CAWRPRDSNWGALHF. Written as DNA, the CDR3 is TGTGCCTGGAGGCCTCGGGACTCCAACTGGGGGGCCCTCCACTTT.

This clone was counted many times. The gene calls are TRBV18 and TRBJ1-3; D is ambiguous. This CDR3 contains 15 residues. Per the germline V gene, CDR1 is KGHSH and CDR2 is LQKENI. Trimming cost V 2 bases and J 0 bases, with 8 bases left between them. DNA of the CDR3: TGTGCCAGCTCACCAATTGCAGACTCTGGAAACACCATATATTTT. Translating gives CASSPIADSGNTIYF.

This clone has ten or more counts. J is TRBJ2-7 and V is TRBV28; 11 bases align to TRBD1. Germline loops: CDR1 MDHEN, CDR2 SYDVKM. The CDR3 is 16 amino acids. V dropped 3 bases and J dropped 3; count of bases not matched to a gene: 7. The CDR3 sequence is CASSLGGTGGIYEQYF. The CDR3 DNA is TGTGCCAGCAGTTTGGGGGGGACAGGGGGAATCTACGAGCAGTACTTC. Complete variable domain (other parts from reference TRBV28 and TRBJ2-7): DVKVTQSSRYLVKRTGEKVFLECVQDMDHENMFWYRQDPGLGLRLIYFSYDVKMKEKGDIPEGYSVSREKKERFSLILESASTNQTSMYLCASSLGGTGGIYEQYFGPGTRLTVT.

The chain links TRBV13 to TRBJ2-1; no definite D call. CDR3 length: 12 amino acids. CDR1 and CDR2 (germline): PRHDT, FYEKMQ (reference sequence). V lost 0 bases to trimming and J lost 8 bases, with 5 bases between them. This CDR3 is CASSLGFDEQFF. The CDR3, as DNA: TGTGCCAGCAGCTTAGGTTTCGATGAGCAGTTCTTC. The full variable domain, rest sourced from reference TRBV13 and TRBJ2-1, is AAGVIQSPRHLIKEKRETATLKCYPIPRHDTVYWYQQGPGQDPQFLISFYEKMQSDKGSIPDRFSAQQFSDYHSELNMSSLELGDSALYFCASSLGFDEQFFGPGTRLTVL.

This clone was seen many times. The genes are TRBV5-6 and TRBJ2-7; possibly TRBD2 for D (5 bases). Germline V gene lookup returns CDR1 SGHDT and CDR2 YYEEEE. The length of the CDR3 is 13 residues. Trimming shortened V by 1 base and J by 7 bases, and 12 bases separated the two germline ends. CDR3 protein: CASSLRAGREQYF. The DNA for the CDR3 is TGTGCCAGCAGCTTGCGTGCGGGCCGGGAGCAGTACTTC. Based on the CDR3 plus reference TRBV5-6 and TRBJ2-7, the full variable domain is DAGVTQSPTHLIKTRGQQVTLRCSPKSGHDTVSWYQQALGQGPQFIFQYYEEEERQRGNFPDRFSGHQFPNYSSELNVNALLLGDSALYLCASSLRAGREQYFGPGTRLTVT.

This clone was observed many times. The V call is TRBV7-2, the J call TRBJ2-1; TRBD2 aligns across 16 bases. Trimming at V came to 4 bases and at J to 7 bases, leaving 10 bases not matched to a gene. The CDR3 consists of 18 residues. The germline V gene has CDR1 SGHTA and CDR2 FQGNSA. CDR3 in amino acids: CASSSGTSGRAFRNEQFF. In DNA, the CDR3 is TGTGCCAGCAGCTCCGGGACTAGCGGGAGGGCCTTTCGTAATGAGCAGTTCTTC.

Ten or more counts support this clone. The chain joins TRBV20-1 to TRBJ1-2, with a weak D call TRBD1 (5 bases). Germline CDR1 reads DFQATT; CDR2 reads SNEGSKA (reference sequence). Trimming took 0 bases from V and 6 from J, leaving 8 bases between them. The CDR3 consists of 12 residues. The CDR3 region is CSARDRQHGYTF. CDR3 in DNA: TGCAGTGCTAGAGATCGACAGCATGGCTACACCTTC.

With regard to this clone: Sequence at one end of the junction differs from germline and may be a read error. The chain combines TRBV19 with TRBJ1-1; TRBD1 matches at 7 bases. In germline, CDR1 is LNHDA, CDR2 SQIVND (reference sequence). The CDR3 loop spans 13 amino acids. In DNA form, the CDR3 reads TGTGCCAGTAGTGTAGACAGGGTCACCGAAGCTTTCTTT. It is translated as CASSVDRVTEAFF.

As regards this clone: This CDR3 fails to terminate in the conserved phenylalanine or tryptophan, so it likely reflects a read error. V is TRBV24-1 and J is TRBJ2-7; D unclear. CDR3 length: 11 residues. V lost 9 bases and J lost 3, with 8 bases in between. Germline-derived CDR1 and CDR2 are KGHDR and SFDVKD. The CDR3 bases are TGTGCCACCGGGATGGGCTACGAGCAGTACATC. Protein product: CATGMGYEQYI.

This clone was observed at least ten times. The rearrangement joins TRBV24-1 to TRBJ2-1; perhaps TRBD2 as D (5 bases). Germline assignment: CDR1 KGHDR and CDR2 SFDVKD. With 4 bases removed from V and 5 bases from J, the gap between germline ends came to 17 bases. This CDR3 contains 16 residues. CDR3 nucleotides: TGTGCCACCAGTGACCCCTCGGCGGGCACACACAATGAGCAGTTCTTC. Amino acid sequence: CATSDPSAGTHNEQFF.

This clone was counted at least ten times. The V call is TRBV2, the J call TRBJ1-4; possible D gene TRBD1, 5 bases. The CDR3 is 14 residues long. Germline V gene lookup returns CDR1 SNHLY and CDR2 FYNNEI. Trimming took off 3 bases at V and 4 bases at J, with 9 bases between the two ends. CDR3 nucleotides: TGTGCCAGCAGTGACCGGGGCCGTAATGAAAAACTGTTTTTT. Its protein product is CASSDRGRNEKLFF.

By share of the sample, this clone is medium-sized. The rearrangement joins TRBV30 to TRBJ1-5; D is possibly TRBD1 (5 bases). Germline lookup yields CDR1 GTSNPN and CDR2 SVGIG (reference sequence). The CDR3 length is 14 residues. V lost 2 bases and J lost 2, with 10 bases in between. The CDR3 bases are TGTGCCTGGAGTAGGCAGGGTGGCAATCAGCCCCAGCATTTT. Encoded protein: CAWSRQGGNQPQHF.

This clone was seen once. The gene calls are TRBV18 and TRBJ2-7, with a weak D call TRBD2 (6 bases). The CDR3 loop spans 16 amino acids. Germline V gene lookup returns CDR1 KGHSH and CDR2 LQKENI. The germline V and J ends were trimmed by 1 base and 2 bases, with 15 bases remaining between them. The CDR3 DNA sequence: TGTGCCAGCTCACCACGTTCGGGGGACTTCACCTACGAGCAGTACTTC. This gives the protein CASSPRSGDFTYEQYF.